Reported below is one TCR beta chain. Its specificity is not known. The sample originates from a study of cytomegalovirus exposure and HLA in healthy donors. Notes on the study in general: What TCR beta sequences reportedly achieved was accurate prediction of HLA-A and HLA-B alleles in most subjects. The majority of CMV-associated TCR beta chains were reported as apparently HLA-restricted in a later analysis. Upon later analysis, HLA-associated TCR beta chains proved more clonally expanded than other, equally common chains.

The germline gives CDR1 MNHEY, CDR2 SVGAGI. V lost 0 bases and J lost 10, with 10 bases in between. CDR3 length: 13 residues. The study ran its PCR with 60 Vbeta and 13 Jbeta primers. The protocol was immunoSEQ multiplex PCR, while the TCRdb copy is restricted to in-frame clones and leaves out a portion. The repertoire includes about 38,000 clones, around 86% of them detected once, and 10% to 12% sits in the top ten. This sequence joins TRBV6-5 and TRBJ2-1; possible D gene TRBD1, 5 bases. Sequenced input: PBMCs. The sequence came from a woman in her thirties or forties in good health and CMV-seropositive. CDR3 in DNA: TGTGCCAGCAGTTACTCACAGGACGGGGAGCAGTTCTTC. Translating it yields CASSYSQDGEQFF.